The rows below give T cell receptor beta chains drawn from one sample of a study of cytotoxic CD8 clonotypes in ibrutinib-treated CLL. The repertoire was sequenced with immunoSEQ multiplex PCR; TCRdb's copy has only in-frame clones and lacks some. The data show fewer than 400,000 clones, roughly 67% seen once. Sequenced here: PBMCs, sampled after 36 months of ibrutinib treatment. The receptor set was obtained from a human donor with chronic lymphocytic leukemia. Each CDR3 is given with its conserved first and last residue. A D gene is named only where the DNA matches it firmly. Clone size is shown for a subset of rows, as once, few, many or a class of expanded clone.

d_call | j_call | v_call | clone_size | cdr3_aa | cdr3_nt
TRBD1 | TRBJ1-3 | TRBV9 | . | CASSQQGGSGNTIYF | TGTGCCAGCAGCCAACAGGGGGGCTCTGGAAACACCATATATTTT
TRBD1 | TRBJ2-5 | TRBV10-3 | . | CAIRQGETQYF | TGTGCCATCAGACAGGGGGAAACCCAGTACTTC
. | TRBJ2-7 | TRBV2 | . | CASGNVEQYF | TGTGCCAGCGGGAACGTGGAGCAGTACTTC
. | TRBJ2-7 | TRBV9 | . | CASSPSSRGEQYF | TGTGCCAGCAGCCCCTCTTCGAGGGGAGAGCAGTACTTC
. | TRBJ1-1 | TRBV4-1 | . | CASSQVTGRTEAFF | TGCGCCAGCAGCCAAGTAACAGGGAGGACTGAAGCTTTCTTT
. | TRBJ1-2 | TRBV28 | few | CASSSETVESTF | TGTGCCAGCAGTTCCGAGACAGTGGAAAGTACCTTC
TRBD1 | TRBJ2-4 | TRBV25-1 | . | CASSRDSINIQYF | TGTGCCAGCAGTCGGGACAGCATAAACATTCAGTACTTC
TRBD2 | TRBJ2-3 | TRBV30 | once | CAWSVGLAGIRGDTDTQYF | TGTGCCTGGAGTGTAGGGCTAGCGGGAATCCGAGGTGACACAGATACGCAGTATTTT
. | TRBJ2-1 | TRBV9 | few | CASSVAGDEQFF | TGTGCCAGCAGCGTAGCAGGAGATGAGCAGTTCTTC
. | TRBJ1-1 | TRBV6-5 | once | CASRPRGAMNTEAFF | TGTGCCAGCCGCCCGAGGGGGGCCATGAACACTGAAGCTTTCTTT
. | TRBJ2-7 | TRBV6-4 | . | CASSVGPRSYEQYF | TGTGCCAGCAGTGTGGGGCCCAGAAGCTACGAGCAGTACTTC
. | TRBJ1-4 | TRBV4-2 | . | CASSQGGFSTFRNEKLFF | TGTGCCAGCAGCCAGGGGGGGTTTTCAACGTTCCGAAATGAAAAACTGTTTTTT
. | TRBJ2-2 | TRBV11-2 | . | CASSLSGELFF | TGTGCCAGCAGCTTGAGCGGGGAGCTGTTTTTT
. | TRBJ1-1 | TRBV7-6 | . | CASSLALEGFSPDTEAFF | TGTGCCAGCAGCTTAGCGTTGGAGGGATTTTCACCCGACACTGAAGCTTTCTTT
. | TRBJ2-7 | TRBV28 | . | CASTQTGFHYEQYF | TGTGCCAGCACCCAAACAGGGTTCCACTACGAGCAGTACTTC
. | TRBJ2-7 | TRBV7-6 | . | CASSSPAGLSSYEQYF | TGTGCCAGCAGCTCCCCCGCGGGCTTAAGCTCCTACGAGCAGTACTTC
. | TRBJ2-7 | TRBV5-8 | . | CASSLDRSSYEQYF | TGTGCCAGCAGCTTGGATCGTAGCTCCTACGAGCAGTACTTC